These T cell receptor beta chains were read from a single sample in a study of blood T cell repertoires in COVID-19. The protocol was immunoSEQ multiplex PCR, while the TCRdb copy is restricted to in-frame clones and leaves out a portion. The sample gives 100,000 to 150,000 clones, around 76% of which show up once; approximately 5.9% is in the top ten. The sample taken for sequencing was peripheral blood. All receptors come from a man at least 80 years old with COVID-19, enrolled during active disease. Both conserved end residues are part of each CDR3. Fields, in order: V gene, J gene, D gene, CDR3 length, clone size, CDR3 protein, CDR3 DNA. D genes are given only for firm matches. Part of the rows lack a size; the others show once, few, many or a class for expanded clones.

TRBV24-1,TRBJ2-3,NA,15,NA,CVTSDPTRGPDTQYF,TGTGTCACCAGTGATCCTACCCGGGGTCCAGATACGCAGTATTTT
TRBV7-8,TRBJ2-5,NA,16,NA,CASRGERASPQETQYF,TGTGCCAGCAGGGGGGAGCGGGCCTCCCCCCAAGAGACCCAGTACTTC
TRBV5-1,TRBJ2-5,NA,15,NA,CASSSQLGVGETQYF,TGCGCCAGCAGCTCACAATTAGGGGTGGGGGAGACCCAGTACTTC
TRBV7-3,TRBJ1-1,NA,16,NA,CASSSTWGEKNTEAFF,TGTGCCAGCAGCTCCACCTGGGGGGAAAAGAACACTGAAGCTTTCTTT
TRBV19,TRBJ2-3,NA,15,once,CASSMRGGDPDTQYF,TGTGCCAGTAGTATGAGGGGAGGCGACCCAGATACGCAGTATTTT
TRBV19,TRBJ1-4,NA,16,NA,CASSIWGRTTNEKLFF,TGTGCCAGTAGTATTTGGGGGCGTACAACTAATGAAAAACTGTTTTTT
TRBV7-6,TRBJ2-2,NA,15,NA,CASSLQGRGTGELFF,TGTGCCAGCAGCTTACAGGGTAGGGGCACCGGGGAGCTGTTTTTT
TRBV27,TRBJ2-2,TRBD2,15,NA,CASRPGLAGVGELFF,TGTGCCAGCAGACCGGGACTAGCGGGAGTCGGGGAGCTGTTTTTT
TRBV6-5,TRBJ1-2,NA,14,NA,CASRRQVILYGYTF,TGTGCCAGCAGACGACAGGTTATCCTCTATGGCTACACCTTC
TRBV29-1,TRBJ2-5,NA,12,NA,CSDTHSQETQYF,TGCAGCGATACACACAGCCAAGAGACCCAGTACTTC
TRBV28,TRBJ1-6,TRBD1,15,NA,CASSLTTGVDSPLHF,TGTGCCAGCAGTTTAACGACAGGGGTGGATTCACCCCTCCACTTT
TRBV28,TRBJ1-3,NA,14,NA,CASRTASSGNTIYF,TGTGCCAGCAGGACAGCGAGCTCTGGAAACACCATATATTTT
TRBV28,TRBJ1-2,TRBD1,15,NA,CASSLTPGQGYGYTF,TGTGCCAGCAGTTTAACCCCGGGACAGGGCTATGGCTACACCTTC
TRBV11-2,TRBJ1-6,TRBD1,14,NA,CASSAQGGGSPLHF,TGTGCCAGCAGCGCACAGGGGGGGGGATCACCCCTCCACTTT
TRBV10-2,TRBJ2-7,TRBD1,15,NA,CASSESAGGLGEQYF,TGCGCCAGCAGTGAGTCGGCAGGGGGCCTTGGCGAGCAGTACTTC
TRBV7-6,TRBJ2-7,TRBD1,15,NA,CASSLGDSSSYEQYF,TGTGCCAGCAGCTTAGGGGACAGTAGCTCCTACGAGCAGTACTTC
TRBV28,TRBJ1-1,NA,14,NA,CASSSGFIGTEAFF,TGTGCCAGCAGCTCGGGGTTTATCGGCACTGAAGCTTTCTTT
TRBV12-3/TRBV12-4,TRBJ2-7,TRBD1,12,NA,CASSVPDREQYF,TGTGCCAGCAGTGTTCCGGACAGGGAGCAGTACTTC
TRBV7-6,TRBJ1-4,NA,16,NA,CASSPQGVATNEKLFF,TGTGCCAGCAGCCCCCAAGGGGTTGCAACTAATGAAAAACTGTTTTTT
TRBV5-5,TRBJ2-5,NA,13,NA,CASSLGRSETQYF,TGTGCCAGCAGCTTGGGGAGGTCAGAGACCCAGTACTTC
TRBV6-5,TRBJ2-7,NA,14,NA,CASSYSSASYEQYF,TGTGCCAGCAGTTACTCAAGCGCGTCCTACGAGCAGTACTTC
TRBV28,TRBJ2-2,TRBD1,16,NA,CASSFLNRGFTGELFF,TGTGCCAGCAGTTTTCTGAACAGGGGCTTCACCGGGGAGCTGTTTTTT
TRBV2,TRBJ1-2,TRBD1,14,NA,CASSTDRTNYGYTF,TGTGCCAGCTCGACGGACAGGACTAACTATGGCTACACCTTC
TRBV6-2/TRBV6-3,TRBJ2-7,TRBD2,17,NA,CASSRRLAGDRVNEQYF,TGTGCCAGCAGCCGCCGACTAGCGGGAGATCGGGTCAACGAGCAGTACTTC
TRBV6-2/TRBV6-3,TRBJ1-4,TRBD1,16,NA,CASSPRPGTGSEKLFF,TGTGCCAGCAGCCCTAGACCCGGGACAGGGTCCGAAAAACTGTTTTTT
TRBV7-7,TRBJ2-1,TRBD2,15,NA,CASSLSRTSGSEQFF,TGTGCTAGCAGCTTATCCCGGACTAGCGGGAGTGAGCAGTTCTTC
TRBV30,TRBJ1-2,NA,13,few,CAWSVQSNYGYTF,TGTGCCTGGAGTGTACAGTCTAACTATGGCTACACCTTC
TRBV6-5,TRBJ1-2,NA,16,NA,CASSYLLTMGWYGYTF,TGTGCCAGCAGTTACCTATTGACAATGGGCTGGTATGGCTACACCTTC
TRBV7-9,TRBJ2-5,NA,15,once,CASKLYGGPQETQYF,TGTGCCAGCAAGTTATATGGCGGGCCCCAAGAGACCCAGTACTTC